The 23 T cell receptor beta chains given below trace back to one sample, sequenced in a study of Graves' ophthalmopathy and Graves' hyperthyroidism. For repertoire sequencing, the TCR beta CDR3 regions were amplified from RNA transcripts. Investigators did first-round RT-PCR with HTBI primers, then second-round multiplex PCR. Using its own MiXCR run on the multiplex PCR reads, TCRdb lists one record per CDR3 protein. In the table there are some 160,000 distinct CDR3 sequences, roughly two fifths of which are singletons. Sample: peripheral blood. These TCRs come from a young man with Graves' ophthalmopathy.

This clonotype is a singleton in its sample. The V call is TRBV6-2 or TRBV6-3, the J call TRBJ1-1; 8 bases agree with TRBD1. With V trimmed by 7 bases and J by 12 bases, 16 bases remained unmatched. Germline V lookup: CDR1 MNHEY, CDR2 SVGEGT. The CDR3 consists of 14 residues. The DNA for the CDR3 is TGTGCCAGCACCCTACGACCCCAGGGGGCGTTAACTTTCTTT. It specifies CASTLRPQGALTFF.

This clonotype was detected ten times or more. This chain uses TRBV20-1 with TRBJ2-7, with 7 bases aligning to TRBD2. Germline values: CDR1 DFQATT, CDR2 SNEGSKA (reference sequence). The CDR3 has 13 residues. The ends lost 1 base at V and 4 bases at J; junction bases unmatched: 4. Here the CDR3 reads CSARGRREYEQYF. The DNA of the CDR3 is TGCAGTGCTAGAGGGAGGCGGGAGTACGAGCAGTACTTC.

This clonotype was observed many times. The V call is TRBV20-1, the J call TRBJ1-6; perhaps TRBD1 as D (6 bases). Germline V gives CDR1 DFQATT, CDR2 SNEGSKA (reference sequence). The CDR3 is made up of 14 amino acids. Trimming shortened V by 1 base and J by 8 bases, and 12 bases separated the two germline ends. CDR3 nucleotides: TGCAGTGCTAGAGGCGGGACATCCGATTCACCCCTCCACTTT. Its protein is CSARGGTSDSPLHF.

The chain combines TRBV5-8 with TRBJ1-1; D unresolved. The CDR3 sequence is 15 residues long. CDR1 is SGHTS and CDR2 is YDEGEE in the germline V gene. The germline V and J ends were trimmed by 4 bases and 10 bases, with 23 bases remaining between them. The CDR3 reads CASSNSGHATVGAFF. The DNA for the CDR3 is TGTGCCAGCAGCAATAGTGGGCACGCCACGGTCGGAGCTTTCTTT.

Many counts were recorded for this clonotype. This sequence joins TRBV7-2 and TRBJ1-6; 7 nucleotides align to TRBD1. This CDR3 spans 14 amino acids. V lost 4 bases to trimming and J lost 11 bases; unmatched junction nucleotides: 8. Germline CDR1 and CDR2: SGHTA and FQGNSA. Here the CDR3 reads CASSSTGRGTPLHF. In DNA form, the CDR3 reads TGTGCCAGCAGCTCGACAGGGAGGGGAACACCCCTCCACTTT.

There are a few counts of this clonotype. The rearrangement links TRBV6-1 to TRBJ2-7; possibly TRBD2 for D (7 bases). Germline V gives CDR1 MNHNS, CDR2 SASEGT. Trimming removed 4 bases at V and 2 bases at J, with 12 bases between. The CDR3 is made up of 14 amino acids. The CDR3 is CASSVGGDTYEQYF. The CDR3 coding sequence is TGTGCCAGCAGTGTAGGGGGGGATACCTACGAGCAGTACTTC.

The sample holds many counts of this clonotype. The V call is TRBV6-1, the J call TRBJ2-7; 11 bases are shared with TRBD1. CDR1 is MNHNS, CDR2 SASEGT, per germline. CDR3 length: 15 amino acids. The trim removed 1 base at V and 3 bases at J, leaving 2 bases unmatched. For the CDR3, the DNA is TGTGCCAGCAGTGAAGTGGGACAGGGGGGCTACGAGCAGTACTTC. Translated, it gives CASSEVGQGGYEQYF.

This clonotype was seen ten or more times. CDR3 in DNA: TGTGCCAGCAGTCTCGGACAGGGCGAGGCCTACGAGCAGTACTTC. Translated: CASSLGQGEAYEQYF. The gene calls are TRBV28 and TRBJ2-7; 8 positions agree with TRBD1. V dropped 5 bases and J dropped 2; count of bases not matched to a gene: 8. CDR1 and CDR2 (germline): MDHEN, SYDVKM. This CDR3 is 15 amino acids long. The full variable domain, its missing parts supplied by reference TRBV28 and TRBJ2-7, is DVKVTQSSRYLVKRTGEKVFLECVQDMDHENMFWYRQDPGLGLRLIYFSYDVKMKEKGDIPEGYSVSREKKERFSLILESASTNQTSMYLCASSLGQGEAYEQYFGPGTRLTVT.

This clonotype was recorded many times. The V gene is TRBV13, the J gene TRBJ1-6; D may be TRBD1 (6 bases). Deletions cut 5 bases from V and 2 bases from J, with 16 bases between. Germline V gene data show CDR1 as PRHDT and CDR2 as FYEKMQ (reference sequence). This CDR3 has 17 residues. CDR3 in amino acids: CASSLHGGAAYNSPLHF. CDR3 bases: TGTGCCAGCAGCCTCCACGGGGGGGCGGCCTATAATTCACCCCTCCACTTT.

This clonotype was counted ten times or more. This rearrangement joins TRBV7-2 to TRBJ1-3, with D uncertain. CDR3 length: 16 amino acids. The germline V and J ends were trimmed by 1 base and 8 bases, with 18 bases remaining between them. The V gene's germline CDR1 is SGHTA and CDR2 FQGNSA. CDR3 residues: CASSLGAPVMLDTIYF. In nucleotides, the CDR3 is TGTGCCAGCAGCTTAGGCGCCCCGGTGATGCTGGACACCATATATTTT.

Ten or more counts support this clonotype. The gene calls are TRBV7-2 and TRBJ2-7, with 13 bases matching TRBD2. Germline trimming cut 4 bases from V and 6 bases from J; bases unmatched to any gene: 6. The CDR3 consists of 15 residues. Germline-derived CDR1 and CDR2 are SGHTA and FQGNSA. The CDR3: CASSSRTSGRREQYF. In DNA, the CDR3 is TGTGCCAGCAGCTCTCGGACTAGCGGGAGACGCGAGCAGTACTTC. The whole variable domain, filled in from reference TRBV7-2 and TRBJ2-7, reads GAGVSQSPSNKVTEKGKDVELRCDPISGHTALYWYRQSLGQGLEFLIYFQGNSAPDKSGLPSDRFSAERTGGSVSTLTIQRTQQEDSAVYLCASSSRTSGRREQYFGPGTRLTVT.

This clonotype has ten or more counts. The CDR3 region has the DNA TGTGCCAGCAGTTTAGCGGTTTGGGGACGGATGAACACTGAAGCTTTCTTT. Translated: CASSLAVWGRMNTEAFF. This chain uses TRBV12-3 or TRBV12-4 with TRBJ1-1, with TRBD1 as a possible D gene (5 bases). The CDR3 covers 17 residues. V shed 0 bases and J shed 0 bases, with 14 bases lying between them.

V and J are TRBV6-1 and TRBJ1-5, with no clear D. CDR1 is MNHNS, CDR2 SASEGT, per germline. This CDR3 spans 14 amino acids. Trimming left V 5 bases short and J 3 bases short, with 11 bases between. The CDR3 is CASSNHGFNQPQHF. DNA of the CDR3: TGTGCCAGCAGTAATCATGGGTTCAATCAGCCCCAGCATTTT.

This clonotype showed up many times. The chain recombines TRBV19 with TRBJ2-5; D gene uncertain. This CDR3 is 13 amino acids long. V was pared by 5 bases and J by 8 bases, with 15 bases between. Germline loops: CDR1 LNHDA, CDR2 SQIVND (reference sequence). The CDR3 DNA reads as TGTGCCAGTAGTGGTCTCCAATCCAGAACCCAGTACTTC. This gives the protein CASSGLQSRTQYF.

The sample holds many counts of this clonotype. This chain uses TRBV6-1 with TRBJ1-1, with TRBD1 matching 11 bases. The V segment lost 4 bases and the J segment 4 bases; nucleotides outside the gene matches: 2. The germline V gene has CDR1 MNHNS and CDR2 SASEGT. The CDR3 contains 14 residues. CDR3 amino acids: CASSAGQGGTEAFF. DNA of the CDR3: TGTGCCAGCAGTGCGGGACAGGGGGGCACTGAAGCTTTCTTT.

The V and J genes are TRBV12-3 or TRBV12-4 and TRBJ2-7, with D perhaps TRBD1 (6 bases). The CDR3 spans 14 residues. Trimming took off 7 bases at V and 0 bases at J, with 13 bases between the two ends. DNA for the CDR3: TGTGCCAGCAACCGGGACACTGTCTCCTACGAGCAGTACTTC. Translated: CASNRDTVSYEQYF.

The CDR3 DNA reads as TGCAGTGCTCTCCACGGGCTCCAAGAGACCCAGTACTTC. As protein: CSALHGLQETQYF. V usage is TRBV20-1 and J usage is TRBJ2-5; D gene ambiguous. The CDR3 runs to 13 residues. Looked up from germline, CDR1 is DFQATT and CDR2 is SNEGSKA (reference sequence). V was cut by 5 bases and J by 1 base, with 11 bases left in between.

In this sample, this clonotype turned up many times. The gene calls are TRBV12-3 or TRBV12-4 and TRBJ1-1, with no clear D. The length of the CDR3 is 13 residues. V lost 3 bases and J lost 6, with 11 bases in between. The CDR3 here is CASSFRSPPEAFF. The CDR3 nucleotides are TGTGCCAGCAGTTTTCGGTCCCCCCCTGAAGCTTTCTTT.

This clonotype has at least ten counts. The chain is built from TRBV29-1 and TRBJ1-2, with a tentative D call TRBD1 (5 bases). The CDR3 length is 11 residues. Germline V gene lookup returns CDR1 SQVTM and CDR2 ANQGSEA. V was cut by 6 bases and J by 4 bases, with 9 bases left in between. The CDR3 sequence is CSVRGIYGYTF. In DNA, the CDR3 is TGCAGCGTGCGGGGCATCTATGGCTACACCTTC.

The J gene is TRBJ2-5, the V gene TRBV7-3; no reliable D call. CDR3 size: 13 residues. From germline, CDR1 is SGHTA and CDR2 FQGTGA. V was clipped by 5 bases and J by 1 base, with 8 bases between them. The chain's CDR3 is CASSRHFQETQYF. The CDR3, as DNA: TGTGCCAGCAGCCGACATTTCCAAGAGACCCAGTACTTC.

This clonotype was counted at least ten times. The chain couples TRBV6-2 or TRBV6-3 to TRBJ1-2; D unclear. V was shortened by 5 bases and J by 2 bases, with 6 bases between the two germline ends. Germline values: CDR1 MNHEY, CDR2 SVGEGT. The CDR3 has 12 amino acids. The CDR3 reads CASSLVNYGYTF. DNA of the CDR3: TGTGCCAGCAGTCTCGTAAACTATGGCTACACCTTC.

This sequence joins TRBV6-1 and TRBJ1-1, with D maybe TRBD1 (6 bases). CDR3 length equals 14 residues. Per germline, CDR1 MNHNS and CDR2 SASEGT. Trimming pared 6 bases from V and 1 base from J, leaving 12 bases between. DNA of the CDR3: TGTGCCAGCAGGGTCGGGGGGCGGAACACTGAAGCTTTCTTT. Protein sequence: CASRVGGRNTEAFF.

CDR3: CAISHRNPNTGELFF. DNA for the CDR3: TGTGCCATCAGTCACAGGAACCCAAACACCGGGGAGCTGTTTTTT. This chain uses TRBV10-3 with TRBJ2-2, with D perhaps TRBD1 (5 bases). CDR1 is ENHRY, CDR2 SYGVKD, per germline. V was pared by 5 bases and J by 2 bases, with 12 bases between. CDR3 length: 15 amino acids.